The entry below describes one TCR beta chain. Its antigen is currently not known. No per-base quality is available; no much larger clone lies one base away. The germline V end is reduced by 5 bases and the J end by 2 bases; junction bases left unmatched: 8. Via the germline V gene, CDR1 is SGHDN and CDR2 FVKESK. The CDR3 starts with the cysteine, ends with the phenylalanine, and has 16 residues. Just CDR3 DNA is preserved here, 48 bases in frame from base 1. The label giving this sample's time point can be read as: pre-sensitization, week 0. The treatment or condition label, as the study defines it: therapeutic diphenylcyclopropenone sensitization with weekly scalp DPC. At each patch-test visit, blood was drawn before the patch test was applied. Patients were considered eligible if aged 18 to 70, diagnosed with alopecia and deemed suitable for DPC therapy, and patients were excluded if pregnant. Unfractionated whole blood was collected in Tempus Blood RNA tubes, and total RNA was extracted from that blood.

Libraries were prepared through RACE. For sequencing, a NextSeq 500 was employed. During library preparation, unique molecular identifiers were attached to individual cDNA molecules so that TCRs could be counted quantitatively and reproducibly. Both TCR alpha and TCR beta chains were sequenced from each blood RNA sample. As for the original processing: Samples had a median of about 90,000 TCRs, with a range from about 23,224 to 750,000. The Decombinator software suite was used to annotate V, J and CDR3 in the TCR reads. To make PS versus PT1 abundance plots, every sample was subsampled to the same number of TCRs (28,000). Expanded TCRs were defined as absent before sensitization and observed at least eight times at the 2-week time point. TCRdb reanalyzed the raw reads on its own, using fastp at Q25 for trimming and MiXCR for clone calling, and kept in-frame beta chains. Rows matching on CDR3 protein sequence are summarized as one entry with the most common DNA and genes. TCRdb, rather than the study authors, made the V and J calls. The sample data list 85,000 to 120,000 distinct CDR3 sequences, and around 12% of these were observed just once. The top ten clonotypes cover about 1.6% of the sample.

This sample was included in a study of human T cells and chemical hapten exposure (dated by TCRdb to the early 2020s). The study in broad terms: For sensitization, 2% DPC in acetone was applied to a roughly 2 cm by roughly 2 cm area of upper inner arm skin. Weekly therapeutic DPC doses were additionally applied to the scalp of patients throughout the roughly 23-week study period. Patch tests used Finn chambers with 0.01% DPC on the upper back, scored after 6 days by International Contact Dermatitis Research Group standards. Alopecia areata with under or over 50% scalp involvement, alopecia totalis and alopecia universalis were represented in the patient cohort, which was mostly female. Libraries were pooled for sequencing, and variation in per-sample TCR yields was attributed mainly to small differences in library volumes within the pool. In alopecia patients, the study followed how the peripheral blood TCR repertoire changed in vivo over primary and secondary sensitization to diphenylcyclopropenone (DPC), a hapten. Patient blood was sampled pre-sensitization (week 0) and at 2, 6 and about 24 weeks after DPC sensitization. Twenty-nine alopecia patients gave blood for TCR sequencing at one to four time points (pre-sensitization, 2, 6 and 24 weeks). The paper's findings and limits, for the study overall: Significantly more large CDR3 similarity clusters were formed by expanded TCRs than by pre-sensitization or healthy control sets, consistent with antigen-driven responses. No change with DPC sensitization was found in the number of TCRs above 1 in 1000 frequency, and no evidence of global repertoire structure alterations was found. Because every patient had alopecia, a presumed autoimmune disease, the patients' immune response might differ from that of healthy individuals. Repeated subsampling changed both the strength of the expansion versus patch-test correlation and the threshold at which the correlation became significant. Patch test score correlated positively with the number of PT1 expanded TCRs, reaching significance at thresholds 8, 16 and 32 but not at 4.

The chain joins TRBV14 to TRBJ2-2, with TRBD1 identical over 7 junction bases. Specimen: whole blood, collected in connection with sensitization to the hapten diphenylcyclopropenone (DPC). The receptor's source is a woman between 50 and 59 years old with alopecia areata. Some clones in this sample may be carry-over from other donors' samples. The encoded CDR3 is CASSSLRGSNTGELFF. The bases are TGTGCCAGCAGCTCGCTCAGGGGGTCCAACACCGGGGAGCTGTTTTTT.